One sample yielded the 28 T cell receptor beta chains listed below, sequenced in a study of blood T cell repertoires in COVID-19. Clones were read by immunoSEQ multiplex PCR, and TCRdb kept only the in-frame ones, dropping some. The data show hundreds of thousands of clones, roughly 79% seen once. The sequenced material came from peripheral blood. The receptors derive from a woman older than 75 with COVID-19, enrolled during active disease.

V and J are TRBV4-1 and TRBJ2-1; D is possibly TRBD2 (5 bases). Trimming left V 4 bases short and J 2 bases short, with 9 bases between. CDR1 MGHRA and CDR2 YSYEKL come from the germline V gene. This CDR3 comprises 14 residues. In DNA, the CDR3 is TGCGCCAGCAGCCTCGCCGGGACCTACAATGAGCAGTTCTTC. As protein: CASSLAGTYNEQFF.

This clone has only a few counts. V usage is TRBV19 and J usage is TRBJ1-5; 7 bases fit TRBD1. This CDR3 spans 14 amino acids. Germline values: CDR1 LNHDA, CDR2 SQIVND (reference sequence). The V gene end was trimmed by 7 bases and the J gene end by 3 bases; junction bases not matched to a gene: 6. Written as DNA, the CDR3 is TGTGCCAGTAACAGACAGGGACTCAATCAGCCCCAGCATTTT. Its translation: CASNRQGLNQPQHF.

This clone was observed a handful of times. The J gene is TRBJ2-1, the V gene TRBV11-2, with 14 bases matching TRBD2. CDR3 length: 16 amino acids. V lost 0 bases to trimming and J lost 8 bases; unmatched junction nucleotides: 3. CDR1 and CDR2 from the germline V gene are SGHAT and FQNNGV. CDR3 in DNA: TGTGCCAGCAGCTTAGATCTGACTAGCGGGAGGGATGAGCAGTTCTTC. This encodes CASSLDLTSGRDEQFF.

This clone was counted a single time. The V call is TRBV30, the J call TRBJ1-5; possible D gene TRBD1, 5 bases. V dropped 0 bases and J dropped 2 bases, with 8 bases sitting between them. The CDR3 sequence is 14 residues long. Germline V lookup: CDR1 GTSNPN, CDR2 SVGIG (reference sequence). The DNA of the CDR3 is TGTGCCTGGAGTGTATCGGGGGGCAATCAGCCCCAGCATTTT. Residues: CAWSVSGGNQPQHF.

The chain joins TRBV5-1 to TRBJ1-3; D is unresolved. The germline V and J ends were trimmed by 2 bases and 3 bases, with 9 bases remaining between them. CDR3 size: 14 residues. Per germline, CDR1 SGHRS and CDR2 YFSETQ. The CDR3: CASSFSGDGNTIYF. The CDR3, as DNA: TGCGCCAGCAGCTTTTCCGGGGATGGAAACACCATATATTTT. Full variable domain (remainder filled in from reference TRBV5-1 and TRBJ1-3): KAGVTQTPRYLIKTRGQQVTLSCSPISGHRSVSWYQQTPGQGLQFLFEYFSETQRNKGNFPGRFSGRQFSNSRSEMNVSTLELGDSALYLCASSFSGDGNTIYFGEGSWLTVV.

The gene calls are TRBV5-1 and TRBJ2-1; TRBD1 matches at 8 bases. The junction had 6 bases not matched to a gene; V was cut back by 5 bases and J by 8 bases. The CDR3 is 13 residues long. Germline V gene sequence: CDR1 SGHRS, CDR2 YFSETQ. Written as DNA, the CDR3 is TGCGCCAGCAGTTTACAGGGGGAGGATGAGCAGTTCTTC. Translating it yields CASSLQGEDEQFF.

There are many counts of this clone. The gene calls are TRBV3-1 (or the pseudogene TRBV3-2) and TRBJ1-4; D might be TRBD1 (6 bases). The CDR3 runs to 15 residues. Germline loops: CDR1 LGHDT, CDR2 YNNKEL (reference sequence). V was pared by 6 bases and J by 3 bases, with 14 bases between. CDR3 sequence (DNA): TGTGCCAGCAGGGAGCTGGGGGCGCCTAATGAAAAACTGTTTTTT. Its protein is CASRELGAPNEKLFF.

The V gene is TRBV9, the J gene TRBJ1-3; no reliable D call. CDR3 length equals 16 residues. CDR1 SGDLS and CDR2 YYNGEE come from the germline V gene. The V gene lost 3 bases and the J gene lost 0 bases, with 13 bases spanning the gap. CDR3 DNA sequence: TGTGCCAGCAGCGCAGCAGGCACAAACTCTGGAAACACCATATATTTT. It is translated as CASSAAGTNSGNTIYF.

This chain connects TRBV4-1 to TRBJ1-4; the match to TRBD1 covers 7 bases. CDR3 length: 14 residues. V lost 4 bases to trimming and J lost 7 bases; unmatched junction nucleotides: 6. Germline V gene data show CDR1 as MGHRA and CDR2 as YSYEKL. The DNA of the CDR3 is TGCGCCAGCAGCCTCAGGGGACAGACTGAAAAACTGTTTTTT. Its translation is CASSLRGQTEKLFF.

The genes are TRBV30 and TRBJ2-5; 8 nucleotides line up with TRBD2. The CDR3 runs to 13 residues. The J segment lost 3 bases and the V segment lost 4 bases, leaving 4 bases of the junction unmatched. Looked up from germline, CDR1 is GTSNPN and CDR2 is SVGIG (reference sequence). The CDR3 protein is CAWNRGGEETQYF. The CDR3 DNA reads as TGTGCCTGGAATCGGGGGGGGGAAGAGACCCAGTACTTC.

The V gene is TRBV5-6, the J gene TRBJ1-2; TRBD1 matches 9 bases. There are 16 residues in the CDR3. Germline-derived CDR1 and CDR2 are SGHDT and YYEEEE. Trimming cost V 0 bases and J 8 bases; bases outside gene matches: 11. The CDR3 region is CASSLVGATGGRGYTF. CDR3 bases: TGTGCCAGCAGCTTGGTTGGGGCGACAGGGGGTAGAGGCTACACCTTC. Full variable domain (missing parts from reference TRBV5-6 and TRBJ1-2): DAGVTQSPTHLIKTRGQQVTLRCSPKSGHDTVSWYQQALGQGPQFIFQYYEEEERQRGNFPDRFSGHQFPNYSSELNVNALLLGDSALYLCASSLVGATGGRGYTFGSGTRLTVV.

The chain carries TRBV7-9 and TRBJ1-4; D is undetermined. V lost 3 bases, J lost 11 bases, and 7 bases lay in between. The CDR3 contains 11 residues. The germline gives CDR1 SEHNR, CDR2 FQNEAQ (reference sequence). As DNA, the CDR3 is TGTGCCAGCAGCTTGGAGGGCAAACTGTTTTTT. This translates into CASSLEGKLFF.

This clone came up a few times. The genes are TRBV6-1 and TRBJ1-3; D is undetermined. Germline V gives CDR1 MNHNS, CDR2 SASEGT. Trimming left V 1 base short and J 2 bases short, with 9 bases between. The CDR3 loop spans 15 amino acids. The CDR3 DNA follows: TGTGCCAGCAGTGAAGACAGTGGCACTGGAAACACCATATATTTT. Protein sequence: CASSEDSGTGNTIYF.

The chain links TRBV5-8 to TRBJ2-4; TRBD2 might be the D (6 bases). The V and J ends lost 0 bases and 8 bases respectively, with 15 bases between them. CDR1 and CDR2 (germline): SGHTS, YDEGEE. The CDR3 has 15 amino acids. CDR3 sequence reads: CASSLGGDRYDIQYF. In nucleotides, the CDR3 is TGTGCCAGCAGCTTGGGGGGGGACCGTTATGACATTCAGTACTTC. The variable domain in full, with the rest retrieved from reference TRBV5-8 and TRBJ2-4, is EAGVTQSPTHLIKTRGQQATLRCSPISGHTSVYWYQQALGLGLQFLLWYDEGEERNRGNFPPRFSGRQFPNYSSELNVNALELEDSALYLCASSLGGDRYDIQYFGAGTRLSVL.

The V call is TRBV11-2, the J call TRBJ2-1; perhaps TRBD2 as D (7 bases). CDR3 size: 16 residues. Germline CDR1 reads SGHAT; CDR2 reads FQNNGV. Trimming stripped 7 bases from V and 9 bases from J, with 25 bases between. CDR3 nucleotide sequence: TGTGCCAGCACTCTAGGGGGGTGGACTAGTGTAAGTGAGCAGTTCTTC. Amino acid sequence: CASTLGGWTSVSEQFF.

This chain uses TRBV6-2 or TRBV6-3 with TRBJ2-3, with 7 positions matching TRBD2. CDR1 is MNHEY, CDR2 SVGEGT, per germline. CDR3 size: 16 residues. V shed 5 bases and J 0 bases; nucleotides not matched to a gene: 8. This chain's CDR3 is CASSPLAETSTDTQYF. In DNA, the CDR3 is TGTGCCAGCAGTCCCCTAGCGGAGACTAGCACAGATACGCAGTATTTT.

V and J are TRBV18 and TRBJ1-2; D unclear. Germline assignment: CDR1 KGHSH and CDR2 LQKENI. This CDR3 region has 16 residues. V dropped 1 base and J dropped 2 bases, with 14 bases sitting between them. The CDR3 loop reads CASSPLERAGNYGYTF. CDR3 sequence (DNA): TGTGCCAGCTCACCACTGGAGCGCGCCGGAAACTATGGCTACACCTTC.

There are a few counts of this clone. The V gene is TRBV30, the J gene TRBJ1-6; TRBD1 aligns across 7 bases. The germline gives CDR1 GTSNPN, CDR2 SVGIG (reference sequence). This CDR3 comprises 14 residues. V dropped 3 bases and J dropped 4; count of bases not matched to a gene: 3. DNA of the CDR3: TGTGCCTGGAGCGAGGGACAGTATAATTCACCCCTCCACTTT. This gives the protein CAWSEGQYNSPLHF.

The chain uses TRBV6-5 and TRBJ2-7; 9 positions agree with TRBD2. The CDR3 consists of 15 residues. Germline-derived CDR1 and CDR2 are MNHEY and SVGAGI. J gave up 2 bases and V 8 bases, and 10 bases lay outside the gene matches. CDR3 sequence: CASVVGRLAAYEQYF. The CDR3 region has the DNA TGTGCCAGCGTTGTGGGCCGACTAGCGGCCTACGAGCAGTACTTC.

This chain links TRBV7-9 with TRBJ2-3; 8 nucleotides line up with TRBD2. The length of the CDR3 is 16 residues. CDR1 and CDR2 from the germline V gene are SEHNR and FQNEAQ (reference sequence). Trimming took 5 bases from V and 1 from J; bases not matched to a gene: 8. This CDR3 reads CASSAPGRGGTDTQYF. The CDR3 region has the DNA TGTGCCAGCAGCGCGCCAGGGCGGGGGGGCACAGATACGCAGTATTTT.

This clone appeared a few times. The V call is TRBV5-1, the J call TRBJ1-2; no clear D gene. Germline values: CDR1 SGHRS, CDR2 YFSETQ. Trimming took 5 bases from V and 1 from J, leaving 12 bases between them. The CDR3 covers 14 residues. CDR3 DNA: TGCGCCAGCAGGCCTACGATAGATAACTATGGCTACACCTTC. It translates to CASRPTIDNYGYTF.

The J gene is TRBJ1-1, the V gene TRBV18; a possible D gene is TRBD1 (6 bases). Germline lookup yields CDR1 KGHSH and CDR2 LQKENI. CDR3 size: 15 residues. V lost 3 bases and J lost 1, with 12 bases in between. CDR3 nucleotides: TGTGCCAGCTCACCTCGGGGGGCGAGGAACACTGAAGCTTTCTTT. This translates into CASSPRGARNTEAFF.

The gene calls are TRBV19 and TRBJ2-1, with 9 bases identical to TRBD1. CDR1 LNHDA and CDR2 SQIVND come from the germline V gene (reference sequence). The CDR3 sequence is 15 residues long. V lost 5 bases to trimming and J lost 4 bases; unmatched junction nucleotides: 6. CDR3 sequence reads: CASSYFGQGYNEQFF. DNA of the CDR3: TGTGCCAGTAGTTACTTCGGACAGGGGTACAATGAGCAGTTCTTC. Using reference TRBV19 and TRBJ2-1 for the parts outside the CDR3, the full variable domain is DGGITQSPKYLFRKEGQNVTLSCEQNLNHDAMYWYRQDPGQGLRLIYYSQIVNDFQKGDIAEGYSVSREKKESFPLTVTSAQKNPTAFYLCASSYFGQGYNEQFFGPGTRLTVL.

This clone was seen only a few times. The chain is built from TRBV7-2 and TRBJ1-2; the D is unclear. With 2 bases removed from V and 0 bases from J, the gap between germline ends came to 16 bases. CDR1 is SGHTA, CDR2 FQGNSA, per germline. The CDR3 consists of 17 residues. The CDR3 region has the DNA TGTGCCAGCAGCTTAAACGGTCAACTCATCTCTAACTATGGCTACACCTTC. It encodes CASSLNGQLISNYGYTF.

This clone has just one count. This chain joins TRBV5-1 and TRBJ2-2; 8 bases fit TRBD2. The CDR3 runs 16 residues. From germline, CDR1 is SGHRS and CDR2 YFSETQ. V gave up 2 bases and J gave up 0 bases; unmatched junction bases: 3. The CDR3 region is CASSLGSGTNTGELFF. Written as DNA, the CDR3 is TGCGCCAGCAGCTTAGGTAGCGGGACGAACACCGGGGAGCTGTTTTTT.

This clone was seen more than once but under ten times. The chain employs TRBV28 and TRBJ2-1; the match to TRBD2 covers 10 bases. Germline loops: CDR1 MDHEN, CDR2 SYDVKM. Trimming took 5 bases from V and 0 from J; bases not matched to a gene: 13. The CDR3 is 19 residues long. The CDR3 protein is CASSPLKAGGTNSYNEQFF. DNA of the CDR3: TGTGCCAGCAGTCCCCTCAAAGCGGGAGGGACAAACTCCTACAATGAGCAGTTCTTC.

This rearrangement joins TRBV3-1 (or the pseudogene TRBV3-2) to TRBJ1-5; possible D gene TRBD1, 5 bases. V lost 1 base, J lost 4 bases, and 8 bases lay in between. Germline CDR1 reads LGHDT; CDR2 reads YNNKEL (reference sequence). The CDR3 is 14 amino acids. CDR3 loop: CASSQAGGNQPQHF. The CDR3 DNA sequence: TGTGCCAGCAGCCAAGCCGGGGGGAATCAGCCCCAGCATTTT.

This clone was seen just once. CDR3 protein: CSVRRGGTTEAFF. The CDR3 nucleotides read TGCAGCGTTCGCCGGGGAGGTACCACTGAAGCTTTCTTT. The V and J genes are TRBV29-1 and TRBJ1-1; no firm D call. The CDR3 extends over 13 amino acids. Germline CDR1 and CDR2: SQVTM and ANQGSEA. V lost 5 bases, J lost 4 bases, and 14 bases lay in between.